The text below deals with one T cell receptor (beta chain). Its antigen remains unidentified. These data originate in a study of cytomegalovirus exposure and HLA in healthy donors. Study-level findings and limits: Reported results showed that the classifier diagnosed cytomegalovirus status with high specificity and sensitivity.

CDR3 length equals 14 residues. V was shortened by 4 bases and J by 5 bases, with 15 bases between the two germline ends. In germline, CDR1 is SGHRS, CDR2 YFSETQ. The PCR had 60 Vbeta and 13 Jbeta primers. Profiling relied on immunoSEQ multiplex PCR, and the TCRdb table lists in-frame clones only, not all of them. Found here are some 160,000 clones, approximately 80% of them singletons; the top ten hold 7.5% to 9.5%. The specimen sequenced was PBMCs. The TCR comes from a male donor in good health and CMV-seropositive. The gene calls are TRBV5-1 and TRBJ1-1; TRBD1 might be the D (6 bases). CDR3 region: CASSVQGWGTEAFF. The CDR3 coding sequence is TGCGCCAGCAGCGTACAGGGTTGGGGAACTGAAGCTTTCTTT.